Shown below are 19 T cell receptor beta chains from a single sample sequenced in a study of cytomegalovirus exposure and HLA in healthy donors. This PCR relied on a set of 60 Vbeta primers and 13 Jbeta primers. TCRdb's table, derived via immunoSEQ multiplex PCR, lists solely in-frame clones and lacks some. The sample includes 110,000 to 150,000 clones, roughly four fifths of them seen just once. The sample consisted of PBMCs. Receptors were obtained from a woman aged 45 to 65 in good health and CMV-seropositive.

The chain carries TRBV7-9 and TRBJ1-2; TRBD1 is a possible D gene (5 bases). This CDR3 is built from 14 residues. Germline-derived CDR1 and CDR2 are SEHNR and FQNEAQ (reference sequence). V shed 3 bases and J shed 8 bases, with 16 bases lying between them. The CDR3 nucleotides read TGTGCCAGCAGCTTCGCGGGGGATAATTGGGGCTACACCTTC. It specifies CASSFAGDNWGYTF.

The genes are TRBV5-1 and TRBJ1-4; D gene uncertain. The ends were cut back, 0 bases at V and 7 bases at J, with 10 bases in the middle. CDR1 is SGHRS, CDR2 YFSETQ, per germline. The CDR3 has 14 amino acids. In nucleotides, the CDR3 is TGCGCCAGCAGCTTGGGAGGGAGCGGTGAAAAACTGTTTTTT. It specifies CASSLGGSGEKLFF.

The chain carries TRBV10-1 and TRBJ2-7, with TRBD1 identical over 9 bases. This CDR3 region has 14 residues. The V segment lost 11 bases and the J segment 5 bases; nucleotides outside the gene matches: 13. Germline-derived CDR1 and CDR2 are WNHNN and SYGVQD (reference sequence). CDR3 bases: TGCGCCCGCCGAGTCGGACAGGGGACCCACGAGCAGTACTTC. It codes for CARRVGQGTHEQYF.

The chain couples TRBV19 to TRBJ2-2; 7 nucleotides agree with TRBD1. The CDR3 extends over 15 amino acids. V shed 3 bases, J shed 1 base, and the junction held 2 bases outside the gene matches. Germline-derived CDR1 and CDR2 are LNHDA and SQIVND (reference sequence). In DNA form, the CDR3 reads TGTGCCAGTAGTATTTCAGGGGGGAACACCGGGGAGCTGTTTTTT. Residues: CASSISGGNTGELFF.

This clone appeared a single time. The rearrangement links TRBV6-4 to TRBJ1-5; weak D call: TRBD1 (5 bases). Trimming cost V 8 bases and J 5 bases, with 16 bases left between them. In germline, CDR1 is MRHNA, CDR2 SNTAGT. This CDR3 contains 14 residues. CDR3: CASRQNRPHQPQHF. CDR3 sequence (DNA): TGTGCCAGCCGCCAAAACAGGCCACATCAGCCCCAGCATTTT.

J is TRBJ1-2 and V is TRBV7-9; tentatively, D is TRBD1 (5 bases). Germline V gives CDR1 SEHNR, CDR2 FQNEAQ (reference sequence). The CDR3 totals 16 residues. Trimming shortened V by 1 base and J by 3 bases, and 15 bases separated the two germline ends. The CDR3 loop reads CASSLGGGREDYGYTF. CDR3 DNA sequence: TGTGCCAGCAGCTTAGGCGGTGGCAGGGAAGACTATGGCTACACCTTC.

The chain couples TRBV19 to TRBJ2-2; a weak D match, TRBD2 (6 bases). Germline V CDR1 and CDR2: LNHDA, SQIVND (reference sequence). V lost 6 bases, J lost 7 bases, and 12 bases lay in between. This CDR3 has 13 residues. CDR3 DNA sequence: TGTGCCAGTAGCACGGGGGTTGGCGGGGAGCTGTTTTTT. Amino acids: CASSTGVGGELFF.

The J gene is TRBJ2-3, the V gene TRBV11-3; D might be TRBD2 (5 bases). Germline CDR1 and CDR2: SGHNT and YENEEA. Trimming left V 0 bases short and J 2 bases short, with 12 bases between. This CDR3 spans 16 amino acids. The CDR3 DNA reads TGTGCCAGCAGCTTAGACCCTAGCTTATACACAGATACGCAGTATTTT. This encodes CASSLDPSLYTDTQYF. The variable domain in full, with the rest retrieved from reference TRBV11-3 and TRBJ2-3, is EAGVVQSPRYKIIEKKQPVAFWCNPISGHNTLYWYLQNLGQGPELLIRYENEEAVDDSQLPKDRFSAERLKGVDSTLKIQPAELGDSAVYLCASSLDPSLYTDTQYFGPGTRLTVL.

The chain couples TRBV28 to TRBJ1-2, with D tentatively TRBD1 (6 bases). CDR3 size: 15 residues. V lost 6 bases and J 2 bases, leaving 16 bases between the germline ends. Germline V gene sequence: CDR1 MDHEN, CDR2 SYDVKM. This chain's CDR3 is CASRPTEGQNYGYTF. The CDR3 DNA reads as TGTGCCAGCAGGCCGACTGAGGGACAAAACTATGGCTACACCTTC.

This clone occurred a few times. The chain employs TRBV28 and TRBJ1-6; the D is unclear. The CDR3 totals 12 residues. Germline loops: CDR1 MDHEN, CDR2 SYDVKM. The V gene lost 3 bases and the J gene lost 12 bases, with 9 bases spanning the gap. CDR3 sequence: CASSFFREPLHF. CDR3 DNA sequence: TGTGCCAGCAGTTTTTTCCGAGAACCCCTCCACTTT.

The rearrangement uses TRBV7-6 and TRBJ2-2; TRBD2 aligns across 10 bases. CDR1 is SGHVS, CDR2 FNYEAQ, per germline. This CDR3 region has 17 residues. The V and J ends lost 1 base and 1 base, in that order; junction bases with no gene match: 3. CDR3 sequence reads: CASSLVASGGNTGELFF. In nucleotides, the CDR3 is TGTGCCAGCAGCTTAGTAGCTAGCGGGGGGAACACCGGGGAGCTGTTTTTT.

The chain couples TRBV28 to TRBJ2-5; TRBD1 aligns across 7 bases. CDR3 length: 13 amino acids. Looked up from germline, CDR1 is MDHEN and CDR2 is SYDVKM. The V gene end was trimmed by 7 bases and the J gene end by 0 bases; junction bases not matched to a gene: 2. The CDR3 DNA reads as TGTGCCAGCACAGGGGGACACCAAGAGACCCAGTACTTC. Its protein is CASTGGHQETQYF.

This clone was observed a handful of times. CDR3 amino acids: CARSKFYSRGQPQHF. CDR3 bases: TGTGCCAGAAGCAAATTTTATAGTAGGGGACAGCCCCAGCATTTT. V usage is TRBV7-5 and J usage is TRBJ1-5; no DNA check was done on the table's D call, TRBD1. TRBV7-5 corresponds to a pseudogene. CDR3 size: 15 residues.

The chain has TRBV4-3 and TRBJ1-2, with D hard to call. CDR3 size: 15 residues. The germline gives CDR1 LGHNA, CDR2 YSLEER. The germline V and J ends were trimmed by 0 bases and 7 bases, with 15 bases remaining between them. The CDR3 DNA follows: TGCGCCAGCAGCCAAGATAGGAGACCGCCGGGTGGCTACACCTTC. Its translation is CASSQDRRPPGGYTF.

This clone was seen once. CDR3 DNA sequence: TGTGCCAGCAGCTTAGTTGGAGGGGATCTCTATAATTCACCCCTCCACTTT. Protein product: CASSLVGGDLYNSPLHF. The chain joins TRBV7-8 to TRBJ1-6; maybe TRBD1 (5 bases). V shed 1 base and J shed 3 bases, with 13 bases lying between them. CDR1 and CDR2 from the germline V gene are SGHVS and FQNEAQ. This CDR3 is built from 17 residues.

J is TRBJ2-2 and V is TRBV7-2, with 15 bases fitting TRBD2. The CDR3 is 18 residues long. Germline CDR1 is SGHTA and CDR2 is FQGNSA. J gave up 4 bases and V 4 bases, and 7 bases lay outside the gene matches. The CDR3 DNA reads TGTGCCAGCAGCTACGGACTAGCGGGGGGGCCGGGCACCGGGGAGCTGTTTTTT. Translation: CASSYGLAGGPGTGELFF.

This chain connects TRBV5-4 to TRBJ1-4; 8 positions agree with TRBD1. From germline, CDR1 is SGHNT and CDR2 YYREEE (reference sequence). V lost 4 bases, J lost 7 bases, and 9 bases stayed unmatched. The CDR3 is made up of 15 amino acids. The CDR3 DNA reads as TGTGCCAGCAGCCCAGAGGGACAGGTATCTGAAAAACTGTTTTTT. Translation gives CASSPEGQVSEKLFF.

The chain uses TRBV28 and TRBJ2-7; 11 positions match TRBD1. With 10 bases clipped from V and 0 bases from J, the junction kept 8 bases outside the gene matches. The CDR3 has 15 amino acids. Germline V gives CDR1 MDHEN, CDR2 SYDVKM. This CDR3 reads CATSAGTGGSYEQYF. DNA for the CDR3: TGTGCCACCTCCGCCGGGACAGGGGGCTCCTACGAGCAGTACTTC.

This sequence joins TRBV9 and TRBJ2-6; D unresolved. Germline V gene lookup returns CDR1 SGDLS and CDR2 YYNGEE. The CDR3 is 16 residues long. V lost 3 bases, J lost 1 base, and 11 bases lay in between. CDR3 coding DNA: TGTGCCAGCAGCGCTTCCCTTAATTCTGGGGCCAACGTCCTGACTTTC. Protein: CASSASLNSGANVLTF.